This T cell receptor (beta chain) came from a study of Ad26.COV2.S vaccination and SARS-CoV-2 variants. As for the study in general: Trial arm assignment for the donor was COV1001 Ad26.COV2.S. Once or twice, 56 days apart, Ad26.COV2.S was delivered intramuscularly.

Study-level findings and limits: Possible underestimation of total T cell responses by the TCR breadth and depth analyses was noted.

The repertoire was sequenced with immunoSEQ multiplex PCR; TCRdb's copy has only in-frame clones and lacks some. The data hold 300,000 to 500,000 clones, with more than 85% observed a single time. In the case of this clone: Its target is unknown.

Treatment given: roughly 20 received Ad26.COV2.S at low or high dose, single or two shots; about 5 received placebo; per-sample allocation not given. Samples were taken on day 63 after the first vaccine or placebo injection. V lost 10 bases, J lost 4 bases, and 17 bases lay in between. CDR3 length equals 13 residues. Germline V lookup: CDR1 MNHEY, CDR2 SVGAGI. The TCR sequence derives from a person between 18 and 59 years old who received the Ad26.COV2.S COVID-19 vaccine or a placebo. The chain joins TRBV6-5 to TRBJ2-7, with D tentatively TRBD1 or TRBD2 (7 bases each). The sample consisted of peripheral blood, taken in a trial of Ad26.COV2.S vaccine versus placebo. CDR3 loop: CATGGENGYEQYF. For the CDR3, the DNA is TGTGCCACAGGGGGGGAAAACGGGTACGAGCAGTACTTC.